A selection of T cell receptor beta chains follows, all from one sample in a study of OX40 agonist ivuxolimab in advanced cancers. Assay: immunoSEQ multiplex PCR; the TCRdb copy retains only in-frame clones and omits some. The sample lists 77,000 or so clones, roughly 78% seen once, with around 5% in the top ten. The sequencing here drew on CD4+ or CD8+ T cells sorted from blood, taken in a trial of the OX40 agonist ivuxolimab. Receptors originate from an adult with an advanced solid tumor such as melanoma, head and neck, liver or kidney cancer. The CDR3 runs from the conserved cysteine through the conserved F or W. D genes are given only for firm matches. Expanded clones are given a class, and other clones once, few, many or no size at all.

>NA|TRBJ1-2|NA|TRBV27
CASSHPGIGYTF
TGTGCCAGCAGCCACCCAGGGATCGGCTACACCTTC
>NA|TRBJ1-1|NA|TRBV7-9
CASSRRQGPEDEAFF
TGTGCCAGCAGCCGCCGGCAGGGGCCTGAGGATGAAGCTTTCTTT
>NA|TRBJ2-7|NA|TRBV9
CASSFLADGDHEQYF
TGTGCCAGCAGCTTCCTCGCGGACGGCGACCACGAGCAGTACTTC
>many|TRBJ1-2|NA|TRBV20-1
CSVFEYGYTF
TGCAGTGTCTTTGAATATGGCTACACCTTC
>NA|TRBJ2-4|NA|TRBV7-2
CASSSPGTSIHF
TGTGCCAGCAGCTCCCCCGGGACAAGCATACACTTC
>NA|TRBJ2-1|NA|TRBV18
CASSPRQANNEQFF
TGTGCCAGCTCACCGCGACAGGCCAATAATGAGCAGTTCTTC
>many|TRBJ2-1|TRBD1|TRBV6-5
CASSYRQGDYNEQFF
TGTGCCAGCAGTTACCGGCAGGGGGATTACAATGAGCAGTTCTTC
>NA|TRBJ2-7|NA|TRBV6-5
CASSYSGGLTYEQYF
TGTGCCAGCAGTTACTCAGGGGGGCTGACCTACGAGCAGTACTTC
>NA|TRBJ2-5|TRBD2|TRBV5-4
CASSRTSGEGETQYF
TGTGCCAGCAGCCGGACTAGCGGGGAGGGAGAGACCCAGTACTTC
>NA|TRBJ2-7|TRBD1|TRBV10-2
CASSEMGQGFEQYF
TGCGCCAGCAGTGAGATGGGACAGGGTTTCGAGCAGTACTTC
>few|TRBJ2-7|NA|TRBV6-5
CATRLSSYEQYF
TGTGCCACCCGACTGTCCTCCTACGAGCAGTACTTC
>NA|TRBJ2-5|NA|TRBV27
CASSFAQGETQYF
TGTGCCAGCAGTTTCGCACAGGGTGAGACCCAGTACTTC
>few|TRBJ1-3|TRBD1|TRBV19
CASTQGGYGGNTIYF
TGTGCCAGTACCCAAGGGGGCTATGGTGGAAACACCATATATTTT
>NA|TRBJ1-6|TRBD1|TRBV18
CASSRQGDSPLHF
TGTGCCAGCTCTCGACAGGGGGATTCACCCCTCCACTTT
>NA|TRBJ1-2|NA|TRBV7-3
CASSSYRFRDGYTF
TGTGCCAGCAGCTCTTACCGATTCAGGGACGGCTACACCTTC
>many|TRBJ2-4|NA|TRBV15
CATSRKEVIAKNIQYF
TGTGCCACCAGCAGAAAGGAAGTGATAGCCAAAAACATTCAGTACTTC
>NA|TRBJ2-7|NA|TRBV28
CASSPPGSGLSSYEQYF
TGTGCCAGCAGTCCCCCTGGTAGCGGCCTTAGCTCCTACGAGCAGTACTTC
>NA|TRBJ2-1|TRBD2|TRBV7-2
CASRPRTSEQFF
TGTGCCAGCAGACCACGGACTAGCGAGCAGTTCTTC
>few|TRBJ1-5|NA|TRBV2
CASNRGRMGQPQHF
TGTGCCAGCAACCGGGGGAGGATGGGTCAGCCCCAGCATTTT
>NA|TRBJ1-2|TRBD1|TRBV29-1
CSVDRDRANYGYTF
TGCAGCGTTGATAGGGACAGGGCTAACTATGGCTACACCTTC
>NA|TRBJ2-3|NA|TRBV10-3
CAISGRDSTDTQYF
TGTGCCATCAGTGGGCGGGACAGCACAGATACGCAGTATTTT
>NA|TRBJ2-2|TRBD2|TRBV15
CATSRGLAGVANTGELFF
TGTGCCACCAGCAGAGGGCTAGCGGGAGTAGCGAACACCGGGGAGCTGTTTTTT
>once|TRBJ2-7|TRBD1|TRBV29-1
CSAPGQGASEQYF
TGCAGCGCCCCCGGACAGGGGGCGAGCGAGCAGTACTTC
>NA|TRBJ2-7|NA|TRBV4-3
CASSQDEGRPYEQYF
TGCGCCAGCAGCCAAGATGAGGGGAGGCCCTACGAGCAGTACTTC
>few|TRBJ2-3|TRBD2|TRBV6-5
CASSSSGTTDTQYF
TGTGCCAGCAGTTCTAGCGGGACCACAGATACGCAGTATTTT
>NA|TRBJ2-7|NA|TRBV6-6
CASRGPYEQYF
TGTGCCAGCAGAGGCCCGTACGAGCAGTACTTC
>NA|TRBJ1-3|NA|TRBV29-1
CSAKGWGDDPIYF
TGCAGCGCCAAGGGGTGGGGAGATGACCCCATATATTTT
>NA|TRBJ1-5|TRBD1|TRBV5-1
CASSSGRGGEDQPQHF
TGCGCCAGCAGCTCGGGGCGAGGGGGCGAGGATCAGCCCCAGCATTTT
>NA|TRBJ1-2|NA|TRBV6-5
CAAYPSSNYGYTF
TGTGCCGCGTACCCAAGCTCTAACTATGGCTACACCTTC
>NA|TRBJ1-1|NA|TRBV2
CASSETGQRAFF
TGTGCCAGCAGTGAAACGGGGCAGCGAGCTTTCTTT
>NA|TRBJ2-7|TRBD1|TRBV5-1
CASRKGEGQGVYEQYF
TGCGCCAGCAGAAAAGGGGAGGGACAGGGGGTTTACGAGCAGTACTTC
>NA|TRBJ2-3|NA|TRBV5-1
CASSLVGTDREDTQYF
TGCGCCAGCAGCTTGGTGGGGACGGATCGGGAGGATACGCAGTATTTT
>few|TRBJ2-1|NA|TRBV1
CTSSPRWTRPPRDDNEQFF
TGCACCAGCAGCCCCCGATGGACACGTCCACCTCGGGATGACAATGAGCAGTTCTTC
>NA|TRBJ2-1|TRBD1|TRBV19
CASTQQGVYNEQFF
TGTGCCAGTACCCAGCAGGGGGTTTACAATGAGCAGTTCTTC
>NA|TRBJ1-1|NA|TRBV5-4
CASSLGRRGTEAFF
TGTGCCAGCAGCTTAGGACGGAGAGGCACTGAAGCTTTCTTT
>few|TRBJ2-1|NA|TRBV2
CASSSVTDYNEQFF
TGTGCCAGCAGTTCGGTGACAGACTACAATGAGCAGTTCTTC
>NA|TRBJ2-5|NA|TRBV28
CASSFSMGGETQYF
TGTGCCAGCAGTTTCTCGATGGGGGGTGAGACCCAGTACTTC